The source of this T cell receptor beta chain is a study of blood T cell repertoires in COVID-19. Study summary: Material from acute and convalescent COVID-19 was sourced from the United States, Italy and Spain. The cDNA or gDNA used as material had been derived from T cells, B-cell-depleted T cells, or PBMCs.

Study processing details: Reference gene primer amplification yielded estimated nucleated cell counts. The data were produced by immunoSEQ multiplex PCR, yet TCRdb's version contains in-frame clones alone and is incomplete. V, J and clone size were drawn from that table, and D and trimming were deduced from the DNA. The sample shows 150,000 or so clones, about 83% of them seen only once. Patients in Seattle were enrolled during active infection, then followed longitudinally. V was cut by 2 bases and J by 7 bases, with 5 bases left in between. Looked up from germline, CDR1 is SGHVS and CDR2 is FQNEAQ. This CDR3 spans 11 amino acids.

The gene calls are TRBV7-8 and TRBJ1-1; D ambiguous. The source material was peripheral blood. The TCR sequence derives from a woman aged 60-75 years with COVID-19, enrolled during active disease. The CDR3 nucleotides read TGTGCCAGCAGCTTATCGGGTGAAGCTTTCTTT. It specifies CASSLSGEAFF.